This TCR beta chain was recovered during a study of blood T cell repertoires in COVID-19. Study at large: Sites across the United States, Italy and Spain contributed samples from acute and convalescent COVID-19. In each case, the material was cDNA or gDNA derived from T cells, B-cell-depleted T cells, or PBMCs.

The V and J ends lost 4 bases and 6 bases, in that order; junction bases with no gene match: 6. Germline lookup yields CDR1 SGHRS and CDR2 YFSETQ. The CDR3 is 16 amino acids. Original processing notes: Amplification of reference gene primers was used by the study to estimate nucleated cell counts. The repertoire was sequenced with immunoSEQ multiplex PCR; TCRdb's copy has only in-frame clones and lacks some. V, J and clone size reflect that table, while D and trimming were determined from the DNA. Of about 45,000 clones detected, less than 90% appear once; the ten largest clones hold 7.5% to 10%. This TCR came from a human donor in a cohort sampled during active COVID-19. Sequenced material: peripheral blood. V is TRBV5-1 and J is TRBJ2-2; the match to TRBD2 covers 13 bases. CDR3: CASSLTSGGKAGELFF. In DNA, the CDR3 is TGCGCCAGCAGCCTGACTAGCGGGGGGAAGGCCGGGGAGCTGTTTTTT.